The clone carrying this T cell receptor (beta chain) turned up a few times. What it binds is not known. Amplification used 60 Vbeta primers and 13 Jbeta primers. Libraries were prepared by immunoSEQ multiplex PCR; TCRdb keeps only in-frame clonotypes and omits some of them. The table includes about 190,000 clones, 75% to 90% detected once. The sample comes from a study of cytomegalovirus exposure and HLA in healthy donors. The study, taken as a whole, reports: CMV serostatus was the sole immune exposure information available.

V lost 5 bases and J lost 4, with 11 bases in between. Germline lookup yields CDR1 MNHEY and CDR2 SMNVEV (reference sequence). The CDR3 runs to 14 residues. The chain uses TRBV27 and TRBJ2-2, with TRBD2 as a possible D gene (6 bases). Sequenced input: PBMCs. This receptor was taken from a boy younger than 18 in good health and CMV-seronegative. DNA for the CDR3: TGTGCCAGCAGTCCGCGGGGTGGCACCGGGGAGCTGTTTTTT. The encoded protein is CASSPRGGTGELFF.